This T cell receptor (beta chain) was documented in a study of technical replicates of blood from a handful of donors. Generated by immunoSEQ multiplex PCR, the TCRdb table keeps only in-frame clones and is missing some. The sample lists roughly 60,000 clones, over 85% seen once, with 4% to 5% in the top ten. CDR3 length: 17 residues. Germline V gene lookup returns CDR1 SGHTA and CDR2 FQGNSA. V was clipped by 5 bases and J by 4 bases; unmatched bases: 13. This clone showed up many times. This chain links TRBV7-2 with TRBJ2-1; 8 bases fit TRBD2. The sample taken for sequencing was PBMCs. This clonotype originated in a human donor in good health. Some clones in this sample may be carry-over from other donors' samples. CDR3 sequence reads: CASSTGVRLAPYNEQFF. The CDR3 nucleotides read TGTGCCAGCAGCACCGGCGTGAGACTAGCGCCTTACAATGAGCAGTTCTTC. The entire variable domain, with the rest obtained from reference TRBV7-2 and TRBJ2-1, is as follows: GAGVSQSPSNKVTEKGKDVELRCDPISGHTALYWYRQSLGQGLEFLIYFQGNSAPDKSGLPSDRFSAERTGGSVSTLTIQRTQQEDSAVYLCASSTGVRLAPYNEQFFGPGTRLTVL.